The T cell receptor beta chain under discussion was sequenced for a study of blood T cell repertoires in COVID-19. Study overall: COVID-19 samples collected from the United States, Italy and Spain covered acute and convalescent phases. T cells, B-cell-depleted T cells, or PBMCs supplied cDNA or gDNA.

This clone came up once. Germline V lookup: CDR1 LGHDT, CDR2 YNNKEL (reference sequence). J lost 9 bases, V lost 4 bases, and 12 bases had no gene match. CDR3 length: 15 residues. Authors' methods: Using reference gene primer amplification, nucleated cell counts were estimated. Repertoires were generated with immunoSEQ multiplex PCR, while TCRdb's copy carries only in-frame clones and drops some. Clonal size and the V and J genes are those of that table, whereas D and trimming came from the DNA. The sample has 65,000 to 85,000 clones, roughly nine tenths seen once. What was sequenced was peripheral blood. The chain is built from TRBV3-1 (or the pseudogene TRBV3-2) and TRBJ2-1; 7 bases line up with TRBD1. The clonotype was recovered from a man aged 45-60 years with active COVID-19. The CDR3 here is CASSPMTHPGGEQFF. CDR3 in DNA: TGTGCCAGCAGCCCCATGACGCACCCAGGGGGTGAGCAGTTCTTC.